This TCR beta chain was sequenced in a study of cytomegalovirus exposure and HLA in healthy donors. In its sample, this clone was seen once. Its cognate antigen is unknown. Trimming shortened V by 1 base and J by 2 bases, and 4 bases separated the two germline ends. CDR1 SEHNR and CDR2 FQNEAQ come from the germline V gene (reference sequence). The CDR3 extends over 13 amino acids. Study-level points and caveats: Previously analyzed data showed that most TCR beta V segments were productive at a frequency of about 90% or about 30%.

13 Jbeta primers and 60 Vbeta primers were used for the PCR. Produced via immunoSEQ multiplex PCR; TCRdb's table is partial and in-frame only. This table holds fewer than 250,000 clones, 75% to 85% found once. The clonotype comes from a woman aged 50 to 60 in good health and CMV-seronegative. The material sequenced was PBMCs. This rearrangement joins TRBV7-9 to TRBJ2-3; no clear D. The CDR3 region has the DNA TGTGCCAGCAGCTTAGTAGTCACAGATACGCAGTATTTT. It encodes CASSLVVTDTQYF.